This T cell receptor beta chain appears in the sequencing data of a study of cytomegalovirus exposure and HLA in healthy donors. Study context: Earlier findings included more than 95 million unique TCR beta sequences obtained from 180 million or so T cells.

V lost 5 bases and J lost 2, with 11 bases in between. The CDR3 contains 14 residues. Germline CDR1 reads SGDLS; CDR2 reads YYNGEE. PCR employed 60 Vbeta and 13 Jbeta primers. Assay: immunoSEQ multiplex PCR; the TCRdb copy retains only in-frame clones and omits some. The sample has about 120,000 clones; over 65% are singletons. The sequencing input was PBMCs. V is TRBV9 and J is TRBJ2-1; D may be TRBD2 (6 bases). The TCR was taken from a woman in her thirties or forties in good health and CMV-seropositive. CDR3 region: CASSGGAAYNEQFF. Here the CDR3 DNA reads TGTGCCAGCAGTGGAGGGGCTGCCTACAATGAGCAGTTCTTC.